The 18 T cell receptor beta chains presented below share a single source sample, sequenced in a study of radiotherapy plus CTLA-4 blockade in lung cancer. Clones were read by immunoSEQ multiplex PCR, and TCRdb kept only the in-frame ones, dropping some. This repertoire shows around 38,000 clones, about 86% found once; its top ten account for about 20%. Sample: peripheral blood, taken from a patient treated with radiotherapy plus ipilimumab. Receptors originate from a human donor with non-small cell lung cancer whose response to radiotherapy plus ipilimumab could not be evaluated.

This chain links TRBV7-8 with TRBJ1-5, with 8 bases that match TRBD1. CDR1 and CDR2 from the germline V gene are SGHVS and FQNEAQ. J was trimmed by 5 bases and V by 5 bases; bases with no gene match: 8. The CDR3 runs to 15 residues. This CDR3 is CASSLQGAGYQPQHF. The CDR3 region has the DNA TGTGCCAGCAGCCTCCAGGGGGCAGGTTATCAGCCCCAGCATTTT.

This clone was counted between two and nine times. Here the CDR3 DNA reads TGTGCCAGCAGTGTAGCGGGACATAGGGAGCAGTTCTTC. It yields the protein CASSVAGHREQFF. V usage is TRBV2 and J usage is TRBJ2-1; 8 nucleotides match TRBD2. The CDR3 has 13 residues. CDR1 and CDR2 from the germline V gene are SNHLY and FYNNEI. Trimming removed 4 bases from V and 10 bases from J; junction bases left unmatched: 6.

The chain combines TRBV7-8 with TRBJ1-2; TRBD1 agrees at 8 bases. The V gene end was trimmed by 5 bases and the J gene end by 7 bases; junction bases not matched to a gene: 6. This CDR3 spans 13 amino acids. From germline, CDR1 is SGHVS and CDR2 FQNEAQ. The CDR3 spells CASSASGGGGYTF. The CDR3 DNA follows: TGTGCCAGCAGCGCCTCAGGGGGCGGTGGCTACACCTTC.

The V call is TRBV7-3, the J call TRBJ1-2; 7 bases map to TRBD1. V trimming: 4 bases; J trimming: 4 bases; junction bases outside the gene matches: 3. Germline lookup yields CDR1 SGHTA and CDR2 FQGTGA. The CDR3 extends over 13 amino acids. The CDR3 DNA reads TGTGCCAGCAGCTCGTCAGGGGGCTATGGCTACACCTTC. Encoded protein: CASSSSGGYGYTF. Variable domain in full (rest from reference TRBV7-3 and TRBJ1-2): GAGVSQTPSNKVTEKGKYVELRCDPISGHTALYWYRQSLGQGPEFLIYFQGTGAADDSGLPNDRFFAVRPEGSVSTLKIQRTERGDSAVYLCASSSSGGYGYTFGSGTRLTVV.

The V and J genes are TRBV5-1 and TRBJ2-2, with D tentatively TRBD1 (6 bases). Germline CDR1 reads SGHRS; CDR2 reads YFSETQ. This CDR3 contains 16 residues. The V gene lost 4 bases and the J gene lost 5 bases, with 18 bases spanning the gap. This chain's CDR3 is CASSPGQAGVTGELFF. As DNA, the CDR3 is TGCGCCAGCAGCCCAGGCCAGGCAGGGGTGACCGGGGAGCTGTTTTTT.

The V and J genes are TRBV7-2 and TRBJ1-5; TRBD1 is a possible D gene (6 bases). With 1 base removed from V and 3 bases from J, the gap between germline ends came to 7 bases. CDR3 length equals 14 residues. From germline, CDR1 is SGHTA and CDR2 FQGNSA. This CDR3 is CASSLGDNNQPQHF. CDR3 DNA: TGTGCCAGCAGCTTAGGGGACAACAATCAGCCCCAGCATTTT.

CDR3 DNA: TGCAGCGCCGAAGGACAGGGAATTTTCTATGGCTACACCTTC. Its protein is CSAEGQGIFYGYTF. V is TRBV29-1 and J is TRBJ1-2, with TRBD1 matching over 8 bases. Trimming took 7 bases from V and 4 from J; bases not matched to a gene: 11. The CDR3 totals 14 residues. Germline loops: CDR1 SQVTM, CDR2 ANQGSEA.

The chain carries TRBV29-1 and TRBJ2-2; 9 bases agree with TRBD2. V shed 8 bases and J 5 bases; nucleotides not matched to a gene: 15. The CDR3 is 16 residues long. Germline V CDR1 and CDR2: SQVTM, ANQGSEA. This CDR3 reads CSTQPGGGGVTGELFF. CDR3 coding DNA: TGCAGCACCCAACCGGGAGGCGGGGGGGTTACCGGGGAGCTGTTTTTT.

This chain joins TRBV7-8 and TRBJ2-5; a possible D gene is TRBD1 (5 bases). The J call may be mistaken, given a closer DNA end match to TRBJ2-7. Germline-derived CDR1 and CDR2 are SGHVS and FQNEAQ. The CDR3 contains 14 residues. This CDR3 is CASSLASQGREQYF. The CDR3 region has the DNA TGTGCCAGCAGCTTAGCCTCGCAGGGCCGCGAGCAGTACTTC.

This sequence joins TRBV7-3 and TRBJ2-1; 8 bases agree with TRBD1. V shed 5 bases and J 10 bases; nucleotides not matched to a gene: 7. CDR1 is SGHTA, CDR2 FQGTGA, per germline. The CDR3 loop spans 13 amino acids. CDR3: CASSRTGRREQFF. Here the CDR3 DNA reads TGTGCCAGCAGCCGGACAGGGCGACGGGAGCAGTTCTTC.

V and J are TRBV28 and TRBJ1-2; 8 nucleotides match TRBD1. The CDR3 totals 13 residues. The germline V gene encodes CDR1 MDHEN and CDR2 SYDVKM. V shed 4 bases, J shed 4 bases, and the junction held 2 bases outside the gene matches. CDR3 protein: CASSYGQGYGYTF. For the CDR3, the DNA is TGTGCCAGCAGTTACGGACAGGGCTATGGCTACACCTTC.

The chain employs TRBV18 and TRBJ1-2; tentatively, D is TRBD1 (5 bases). The ends were cut back, 8 bases at V and 4 bases at J, with 20 bases in the middle. The V gene's germline CDR1 is KGHSH and CDR2 LQKENI. CDR3 length equals 15 residues. The DNA for the CDR3 is TGTGCCAGCAAACCTGGGGGGGGAACCTTCTATGGCTACACCTTC. The encoded protein is CASKPGGGTFYGYTF.

This chain uses TRBV11-2 with TRBJ2-3; the match to TRBD2 covers 12 bases. Trimming removed 6 bases from V and 4 bases from J; junction bases left unmatched: 8. Looked up from germline, CDR1 is SGHAT and CDR2 is FQNNGV. This CDR3 is built from 16 residues. The CDR3 coding sequence is TGTGCCAGCAGAGTGACTAGCGGGAGAGTGGCAGATACGCAGTATTTT. Translating gives CASRVTSGRVADTQYF.

The V and J genes are TRBV6-5 and TRBJ2-5; weak D call: TRBD2 (6 bases). Judging by the DNA end, TRBJ2-7 fits better; the J call may be wrong. The CDR3 has 15 residues. Germline CDR1 is MNHEY and CDR2 is SVGAGI. The DNA for the CDR3 is TGTGCCAGCAGTTTTGCGGGGACTGTCACCTACGAGCAGTACTTC. Residues: CASSFAGTVTYEQYF.

This chain links TRBV5-6 with TRBJ2-7; tentative D call: TRBD1 (6 bases). The CDR3 length is 14 residues. Deletions cut 5 bases from V and 2 bases from J, with 14 bases between. Germline lookup yields CDR1 SGHDT and CDR2 YYEEEE. Here the CDR3 DNA reads TGTGCCAGCAGTTTCGCAGGGGTCGCCTACGAGCAGTACTTC. This codes for CASSFAGVAYEQYF.

The rearrangement links TRBV10-1 to TRBJ1-6; TRBD1 aligns across 8 bases. Germline CDR1 is WNHNN and CDR2 is SYGVQD (reference sequence). V trimming: 7 bases; J trimming: 8 bases; junction bases outside the gene matches: 4. The CDR3 is made up of 13 amino acids. In nucleotides, the CDR3 is TGCGCCAGCAAAGGGACAGGCGATTCACCCCTCCACTTT. This gives the protein CASKGTGDSPLHF.

By proportion, this clone is medium-sized. The J gene is TRBJ2-1, the V gene TRBV25-1, with D possibly TRBD1 on 6 matching bases. The CDR3 consists of 15 residues. Deletions cut 3 bases from V and 9 bases from J, with 18 bases between. Germline CDR1 reads MGHDK; CDR2 reads SYGVNS. This chain's CDR3 is CASSDGQGKHGEQFF. The CDR3 bases are TGTGCCAGCAGTGATGGCCAGGGGAAGCACGGTGAGCAGTTCTTC.

This sequence joins TRBV10-3 and TRBJ2-5; maybe TRBD1 (5 bases). Matching the DNA end better, TRBJ2-7 makes the J call doubtful. The CDR3 extends over 14 amino acids. Germline V gene lookup returns CDR1 ENHRY and CDR2 SYGVKD. CDR3 region: CAISESLGPYEQYF. The CDR3, as DNA: TGTGCCATCAGTGAGTCTCTGGGGCCCTACGAGCAGTACTTC.